This T cell receptor (beta chain) was captured in a study of blood T cell repertoires in COVID-19. V was trimmed by 10 bases and J by 3 bases, leaving 18 bases between them. The CDR3 spans 14 residues. Per germline, CDR1 MDHEN and CDR2 SYDVKM. Under the authors' procedure: The authors estimated nucleated cell counts from reference gene primer amplification. The data were produced by immunoSEQ multiplex PCR, yet TCRdb's version contains in-frame clones alone and is incomplete. V, J and clone size are those of that table, while D and trimming were read from the DNA. The sample has hundreds of thousands of clones, 80% to 90% seen once.

The chain is built from TRBV28 and TRBJ1-2, with D perhaps matching TRBD1 (6 bases). The sample consisted of peripheral blood. The receptor was isolated from a woman younger than 45 with acute or convalescent COVID-19. The CDR3 DNA reads as TGTGCCACCGTGGTACAGGGTCGCGACTATGGCTACACCTTC. It specifies CATVVQGRDYGYTF.